The TCR beta chain under discussion was sequenced for a study of blood T cell repertoires in COVID-19. TCRdb's copy holds only in-frame clones and misses some; the assay was immunoSEQ multiplex PCR. This table holds approximately 260,000 clones, roughly 89% found once. The CDR3 is made up of 17 amino acids. Germline values: CDR1 MNHEY, CDR2 SMNVEV (reference sequence). With 1 base clipped from V and 7 bases from J, the junction kept 13 bases outside the gene matches. The TCR was taken from a man aged 50 to 59 with acute or convalescent COVID-19. This chain connects TRBV27 to TRBJ2-5; 9 nucleotides match TRBD1. Sequenced input: peripheral blood. In DNA form, the CDR3 reads TGTGCCAGCAGTTTATGGAACAGGGGGCCCCGTGTTTGGACCCAGTACTTC. Its protein is CASSLWNRGPRVWTQYF.